This T cell receptor beta chain was recorded in a study of cytomegalovirus exposure and HLA in healthy donors. Points from the study as a whole: TCR beta V segments were, for the most part, productive about 87% or about 30% of the time in an earlier analysis. Later analysis identified several of the most significant clusters that appeared linked to common viral pathogens.

With regard to this clone: Its antigen is unknown.

CDR1 is MNHEY and CDR2 is SMNVEV in the germline V gene (reference sequence). The V end was cut by 8 bases, the J end by 3 bases, with 11 bases between. This CDR3 is built from 14 residues. PCR involved 60 Vbeta and 13 Jbeta primers. Some clones are missing from TCRdb's copy, which holds only in-frame ones; the method was immunoSEQ multiplex PCR. The profile shows some 110,000 clones, 82% of them singletons. The sequencing input was PBMCs. The sequence came from a man younger than 45 in good health and CMV-seropositive. V gene TRBV27 combines with J gene TRBJ2-6; D is unresolved. The CDR3 loop is CASSRSLGANVLTF. In DNA form, the CDR3 reads TGTGCCAGCTCCCGGTCCCTTGGGGCCAACGTCCTGACTTTC. Combining the CDR3 with reference TRBV27 and TRBJ2-6 gives the whole variable domain EAQVTQNPRYLITVTGKKLTVTCSQNMNHEYMSWYRQDPGLGLRQIYYSMNVEVTDKGDVPEGYKVSRKEKRNFPLILESPSPNQTSLYFCASSRSLGANVLTFGAGSRLTVL.